The source of this T cell receptor (beta chain) is a study of blood T cell repertoires in COVID-19. Study overall: COVID-19 samples, acute and convalescent, were from the United States, Italy and Spain. Sample material is recorded as cDNA or gDNA derived from T cells, B-cell-depleted T cells, or PBMCs.

Authors' processing steps: Amplification of reference gene primers was used by the study to estimate nucleated cell counts. The method was immunoSEQ multiplex PCR; TCRdb's version includes in-frame clones alone and lacks a portion of them. V, J and clone size derive from that table, while D and trimming were established from the DNA sequence. The profile shows roughly 100,000 clones, 75% to 90% of them singletons. This CDR3 spans 16 amino acids. Per germline, CDR1 MDHEN and CDR2 SYDVKM. Trimming removed 10 bases from V and 9 bases from J; junction bases left unmatched: 20. Sample: peripheral blood. The TCR comes from a human donor in a cohort sampled during active or convalescent COVID-19. V and J are TRBV28 and TRBJ2-1; 8 bases line up with TRBD2. CDR3 sequence: CATPGDGGAPEGEQFF. As DNA, the CDR3 is TGTGCCACCCCCGGTGACGGGGGGGCCCCTGAGGGTGAGCAGTTCTTC.